This TCR beta chain was identified in a study of shared T cell receptors in the human thymus. The repertoire was sequenced with immunoSEQ multiplex PCR; TCRdb's copy has only in-frame clones and lacks some. The repertoire has some 720,000 clones, 70% to 90% of them found once; the top ten carry 0.0095% to 0.012%. The V and J ends lost 5 bases and 0 bases respectively, with 22 bases between them. The CDR3 sequence is 19 residues long. CDR1 and CDR2 (germline): MNHEY, SMNVEV (reference sequence). The data were also submitted as part of a second study, on human thymus T cells. This second report adds: Having surgery to correct congenital heart defects, healthy Finnish infants acted as the donors. Corrective cardiac surgery supplied the resected thymus tissue. Thymic and blood repertoires appeared to show biased V and J gene usage. Related research described thymic repertoires that were highly overlapping among unrelated individuals.

This TCR derives from a boy under two years old with a congenital heart defect. The sequencing sample was made of thymocytes. The chain carries TRBV27 and TRBJ1-4; D perhaps matches TRBD1 (6 bases). The CDR3 DNA follows: TGTGCCAGCAGTCCTTATCCTACAGGGCCAGTTGCAACTAATGAAAAACTGTTTTTT. Encoded protein: CASSPYPTGPVATNEKLFF.